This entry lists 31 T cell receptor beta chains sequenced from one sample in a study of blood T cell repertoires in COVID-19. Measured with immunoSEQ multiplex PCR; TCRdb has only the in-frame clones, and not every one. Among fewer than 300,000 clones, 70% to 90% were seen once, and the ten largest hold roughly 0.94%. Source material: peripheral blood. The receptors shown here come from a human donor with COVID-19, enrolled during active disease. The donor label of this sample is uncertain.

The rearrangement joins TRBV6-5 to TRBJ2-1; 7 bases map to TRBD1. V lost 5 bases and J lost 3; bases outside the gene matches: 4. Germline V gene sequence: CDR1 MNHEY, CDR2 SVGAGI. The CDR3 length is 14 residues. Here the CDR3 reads CASSTGQLYNEQFF. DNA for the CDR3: TGTGCCAGCAGTACGGGACAGCTCTACAATGAGCAGTTCTTC.

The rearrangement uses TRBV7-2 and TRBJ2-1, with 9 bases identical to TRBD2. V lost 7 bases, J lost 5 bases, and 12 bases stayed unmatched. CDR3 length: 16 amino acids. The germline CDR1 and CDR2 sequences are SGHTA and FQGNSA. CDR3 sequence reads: CASTQRGTSRHNEQFF. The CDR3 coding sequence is TGTGCCAGCACCCAGCGAGGGACTAGCAGACACAATGAGCAGTTCTTC.

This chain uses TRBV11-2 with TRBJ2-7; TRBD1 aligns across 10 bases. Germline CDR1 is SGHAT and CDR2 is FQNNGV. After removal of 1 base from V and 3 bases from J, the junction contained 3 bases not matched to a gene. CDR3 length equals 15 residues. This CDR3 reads CASSLAGQGNYEQYF. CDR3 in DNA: TGTGCCAGCAGCTTAGCGGGACAGGGGAACTACGAGCAGTACTTC.

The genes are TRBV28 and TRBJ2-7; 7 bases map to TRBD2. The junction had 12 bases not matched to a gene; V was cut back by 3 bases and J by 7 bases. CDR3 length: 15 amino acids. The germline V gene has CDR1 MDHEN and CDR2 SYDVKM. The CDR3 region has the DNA TGTGCCAGCAGTTTGGGTTATGGCGGGAGAAGTGAGCAGTACTTC. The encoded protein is CASSLGYGGRSEQYF.

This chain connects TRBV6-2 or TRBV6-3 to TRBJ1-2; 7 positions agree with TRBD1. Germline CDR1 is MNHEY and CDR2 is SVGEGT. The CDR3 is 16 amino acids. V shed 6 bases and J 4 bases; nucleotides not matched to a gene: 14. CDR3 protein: CASSPTPDRSGYGYTF. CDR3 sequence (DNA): TGTGCCAGCAGCCCTACCCCGGACAGGAGCGGCTATGGCTACACCTTC.

The CDR3 DNA follows: TGTGCCAGCCAAGCCTCTGGAAACACCATATATTTT. Protein product: CASQASGNTIYF. This chain links TRBV6-6 with TRBJ1-3, with unresolved D. The CDR3 contains 12 residues. The V gene lost 8 bases and the J gene lost 0 bases, with 5 bases spanning the gap. Per germline, CDR1 MNHNY and CDR2 SVGAGI (reference sequence).

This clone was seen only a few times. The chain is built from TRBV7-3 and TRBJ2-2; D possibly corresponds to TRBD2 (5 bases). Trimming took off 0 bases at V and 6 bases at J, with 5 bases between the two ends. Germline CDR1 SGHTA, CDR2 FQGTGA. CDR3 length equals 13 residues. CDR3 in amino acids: CASSLTSAGELFF. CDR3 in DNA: TGTGCCAGCAGCTTAACTAGCGCCGGGGAGCTGTTTTTT. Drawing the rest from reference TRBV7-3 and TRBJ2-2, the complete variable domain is GAGVSQTPSNKVTEKGKYVELRCDPISGHTALYWYRQSLGQGPEFLIYFQGTGAADDSGLPNDRFFAVRPEGSVSTLKIQRTERGDSAVYLCASSLTSAGELFFGEGSRLTVL.

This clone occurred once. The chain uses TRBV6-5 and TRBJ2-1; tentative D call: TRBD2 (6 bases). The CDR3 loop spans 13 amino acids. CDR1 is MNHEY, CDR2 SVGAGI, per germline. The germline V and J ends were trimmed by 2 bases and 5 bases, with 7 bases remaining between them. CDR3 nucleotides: TGTGCCAGCAGTTACCGGGGGAACAATGAGCAGTTCTTC. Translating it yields CASSYRGNNEQFF.

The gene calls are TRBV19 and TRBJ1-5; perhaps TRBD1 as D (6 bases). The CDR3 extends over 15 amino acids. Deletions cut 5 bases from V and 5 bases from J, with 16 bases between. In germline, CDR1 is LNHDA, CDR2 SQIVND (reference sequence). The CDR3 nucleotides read TGTGCCAGTAGTTTCCTAACAGGGAGAGATCAGCCCCAGCATTTT. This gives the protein CASSFLTGRDQPQHF.

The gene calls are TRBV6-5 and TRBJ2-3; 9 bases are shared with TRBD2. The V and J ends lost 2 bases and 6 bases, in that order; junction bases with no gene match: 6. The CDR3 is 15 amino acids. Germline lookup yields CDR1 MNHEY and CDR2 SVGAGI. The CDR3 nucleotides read TGTGCCAGCAGTTACGGCGGGAGGGCCAGGGATACGCAGTATTTT. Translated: CASSYGGRARDTQYF.

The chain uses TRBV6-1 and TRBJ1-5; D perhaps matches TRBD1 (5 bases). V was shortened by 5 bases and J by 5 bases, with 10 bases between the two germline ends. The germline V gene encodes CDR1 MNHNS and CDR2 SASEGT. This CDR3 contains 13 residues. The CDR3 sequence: CASSPDTDQPQHF. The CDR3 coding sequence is TGTGCCAGCAGTCCGGACACTGATCAGCCCCAGCATTTT.

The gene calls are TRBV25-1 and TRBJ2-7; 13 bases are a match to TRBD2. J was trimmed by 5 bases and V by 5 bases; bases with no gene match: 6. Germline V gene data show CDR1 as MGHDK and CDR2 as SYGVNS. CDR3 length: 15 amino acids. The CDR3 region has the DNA TGTGCCAGCAGTCAACTAGCGGGAGGGCCCAACGAGCAGTACTTC. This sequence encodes CASSQLAGGPNEQYF.

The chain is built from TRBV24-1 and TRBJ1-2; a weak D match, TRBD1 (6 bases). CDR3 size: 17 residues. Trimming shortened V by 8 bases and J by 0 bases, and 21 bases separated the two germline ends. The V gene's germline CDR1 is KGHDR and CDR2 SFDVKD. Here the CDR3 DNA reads TGTGCCACCACCTCCTTGCTGGGGGCCAAAGCTAACTATGGCTACACCTTC. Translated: CATTSLLGAKANYGYTF.

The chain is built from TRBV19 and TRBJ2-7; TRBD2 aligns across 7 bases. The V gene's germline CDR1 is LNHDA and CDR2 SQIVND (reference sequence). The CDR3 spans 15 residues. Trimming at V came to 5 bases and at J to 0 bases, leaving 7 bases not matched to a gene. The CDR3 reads CASSDQAGTSYEQYF. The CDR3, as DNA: TGTGCCAGTAGTGACCAAGCGGGGACCTCCTACGAGCAGTACTTC. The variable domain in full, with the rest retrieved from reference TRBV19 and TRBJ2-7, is DGGITQSPKYLFRKEGQNVTLSCEQNLNHDAMYWYRQDPGQGLRLIYYSQIVNDFQKGDIAEGYSVSREKKESFPLTVTSAQKNPTAFYLCASSDQAGTSYEQYFGPGTRLTVT.

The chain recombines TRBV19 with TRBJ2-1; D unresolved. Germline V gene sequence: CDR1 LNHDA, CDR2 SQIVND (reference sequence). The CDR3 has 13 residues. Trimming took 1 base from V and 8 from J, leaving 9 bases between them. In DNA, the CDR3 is TGTGCCAGTAGTATAGGGAGTGGGTATGAGCAGTTCTTC. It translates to CASSIGSGYEQFF.

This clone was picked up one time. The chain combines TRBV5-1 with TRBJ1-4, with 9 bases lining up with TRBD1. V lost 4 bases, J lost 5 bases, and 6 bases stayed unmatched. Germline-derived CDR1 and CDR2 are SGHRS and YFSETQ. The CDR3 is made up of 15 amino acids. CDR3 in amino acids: CASSPRTGVNEKLFF. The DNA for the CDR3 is TGCGCCAGCAGCCCTCGGACAGGGGTAAATGAAAAACTGTTTTTT.

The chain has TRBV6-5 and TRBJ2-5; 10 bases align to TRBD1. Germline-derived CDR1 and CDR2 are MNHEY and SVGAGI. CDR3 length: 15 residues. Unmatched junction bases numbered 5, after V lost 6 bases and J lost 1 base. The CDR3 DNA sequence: TGTGCCAGCAGAGGGGGACAGGGGCCCCAAGAGACCCAGTACTTC. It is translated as CASRGGQGPQETQYF.

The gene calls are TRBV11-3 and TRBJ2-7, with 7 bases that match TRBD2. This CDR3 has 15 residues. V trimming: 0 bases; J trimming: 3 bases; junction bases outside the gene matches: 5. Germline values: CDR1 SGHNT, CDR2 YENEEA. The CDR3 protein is CASSLEAGALYEQYF. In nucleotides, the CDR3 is TGTGCCAGCAGCTTAGAGGCGGGAGCACTCTACGAGCAGTACTTC.

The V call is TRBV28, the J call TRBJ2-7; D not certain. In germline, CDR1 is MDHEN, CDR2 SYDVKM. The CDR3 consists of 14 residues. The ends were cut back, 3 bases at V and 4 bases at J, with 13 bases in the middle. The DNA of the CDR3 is TGTGCCAGCAGTTTCACCGAGCCCGCTTACGAGCAGTACTTC. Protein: CASSFTEPAYEQYF.

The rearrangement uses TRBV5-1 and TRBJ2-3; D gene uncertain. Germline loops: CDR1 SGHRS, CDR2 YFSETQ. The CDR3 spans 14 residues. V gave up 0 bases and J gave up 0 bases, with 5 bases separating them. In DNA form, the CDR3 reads TGCGCCAGCAGCTTGGACAGTAGCACAGATACGCAGTATTTT. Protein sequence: CASSLDSSTDTQYF.

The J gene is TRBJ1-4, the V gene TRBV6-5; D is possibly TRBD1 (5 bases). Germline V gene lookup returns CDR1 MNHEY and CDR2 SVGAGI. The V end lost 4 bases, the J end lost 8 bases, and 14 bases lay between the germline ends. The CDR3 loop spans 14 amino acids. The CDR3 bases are TGTGCCAGCAGTTTCTACAGGACGAGGGAAAAACTGTTTTTT. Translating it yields CASSFYRTREKLFF.

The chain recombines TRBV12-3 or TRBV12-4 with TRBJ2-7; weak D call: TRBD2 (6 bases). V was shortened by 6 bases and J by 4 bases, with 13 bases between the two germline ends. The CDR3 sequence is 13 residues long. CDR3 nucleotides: TGTGCCAGCAGGCGGGAAGTCGGGTACGAGCAGTACTTC. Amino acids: CASRREVGYEQYF.

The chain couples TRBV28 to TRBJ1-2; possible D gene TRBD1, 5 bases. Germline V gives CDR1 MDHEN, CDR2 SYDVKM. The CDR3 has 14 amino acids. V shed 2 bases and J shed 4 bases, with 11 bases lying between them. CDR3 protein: CASSLSFRGYGYTF. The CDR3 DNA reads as TGTGCCAGCAGTTTAAGCTTTAGGGGCTATGGCTACACCTTC.

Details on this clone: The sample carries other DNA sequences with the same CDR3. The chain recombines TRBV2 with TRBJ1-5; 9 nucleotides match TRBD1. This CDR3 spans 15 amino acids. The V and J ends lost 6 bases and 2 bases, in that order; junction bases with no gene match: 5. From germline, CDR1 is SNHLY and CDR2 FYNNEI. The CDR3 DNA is TGTGCCAGCAGGGAACAGGGGGCGCGCAATCAGCCCCAGCATTTT. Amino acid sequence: CASREQGARNQPQHF.

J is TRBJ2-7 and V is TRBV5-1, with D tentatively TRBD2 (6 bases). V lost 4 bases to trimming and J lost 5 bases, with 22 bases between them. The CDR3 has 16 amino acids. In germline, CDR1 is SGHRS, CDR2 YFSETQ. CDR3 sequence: CASSPAGTPYENEQYF. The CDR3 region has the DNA TGCGCCAGCAGCCCCGCTGGGACTCCCTATGAGAACGAGCAGTACTTC.

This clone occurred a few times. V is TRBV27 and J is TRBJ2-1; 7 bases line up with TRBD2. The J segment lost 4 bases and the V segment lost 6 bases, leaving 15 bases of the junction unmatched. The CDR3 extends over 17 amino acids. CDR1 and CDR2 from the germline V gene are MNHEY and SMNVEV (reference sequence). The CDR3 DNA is TGTGCCAGCAGGACTACTGCTAGTGGCGGGAGTTACAATGAGCAGTTCTTC. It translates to CASRTTASGGSYNEQFF.

The CDR3 nucleotides read TGTGCCAGCAGCCCGACAGGGGTAATCGGAGAGACCCAGTACTTC. This encodes CASSPTGVIGETQYF. The J gene is TRBJ2-5, the V gene TRBV7-9, with TRBD1 matching over 8 bases. The CDR3 contains 15 residues. In germline, CDR1 is SEHNR, CDR2 FQNEAQ (reference sequence). With V trimmed by 5 bases and J by 4 bases, 9 bases remained unmatched.

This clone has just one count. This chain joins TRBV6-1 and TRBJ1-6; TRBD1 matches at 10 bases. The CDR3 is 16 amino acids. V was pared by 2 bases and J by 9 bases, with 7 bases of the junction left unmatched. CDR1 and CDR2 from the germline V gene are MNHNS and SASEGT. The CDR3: CASSEWGGTGASPLHF. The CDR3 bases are TGTGCCAGCAGTGAATGGGGCGGGACAGGGGCTTCACCCCTCCACTTT.

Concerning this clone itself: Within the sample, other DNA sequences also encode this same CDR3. The CDR3: CASRRGETQYF. The CDR3 nucleotides are TGTGCCAGTCGGCGGGGAGAGACCCAGTACTTC. The chain links TRBV19 to TRBJ2-5, with D possibly being TRBD2 (6 bases). The CDR3 runs 11 residues. The V end was cut by 8 bases, the J end by 4 bases, with 8 bases between. CDR1 is LNHDA, CDR2 SQIVND, per germline (reference sequence).

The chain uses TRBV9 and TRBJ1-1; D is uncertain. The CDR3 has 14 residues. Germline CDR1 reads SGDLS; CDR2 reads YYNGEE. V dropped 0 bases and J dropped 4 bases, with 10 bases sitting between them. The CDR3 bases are TGTGCCAGCAGCGTAGAGGGAGTACCCACTGAAGCTTTCTTT. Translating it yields CASSVEGVPTEAFF.

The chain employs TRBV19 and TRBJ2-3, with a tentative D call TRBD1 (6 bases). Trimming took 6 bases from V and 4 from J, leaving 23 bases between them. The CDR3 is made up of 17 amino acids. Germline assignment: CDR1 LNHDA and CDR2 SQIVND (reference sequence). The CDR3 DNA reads TGTGCCAGTAGCATCCAGGGGACCCACCCCGCCCCAGATACGCAGTATTTT. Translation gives CASSIQGTHPAPDTQYF.